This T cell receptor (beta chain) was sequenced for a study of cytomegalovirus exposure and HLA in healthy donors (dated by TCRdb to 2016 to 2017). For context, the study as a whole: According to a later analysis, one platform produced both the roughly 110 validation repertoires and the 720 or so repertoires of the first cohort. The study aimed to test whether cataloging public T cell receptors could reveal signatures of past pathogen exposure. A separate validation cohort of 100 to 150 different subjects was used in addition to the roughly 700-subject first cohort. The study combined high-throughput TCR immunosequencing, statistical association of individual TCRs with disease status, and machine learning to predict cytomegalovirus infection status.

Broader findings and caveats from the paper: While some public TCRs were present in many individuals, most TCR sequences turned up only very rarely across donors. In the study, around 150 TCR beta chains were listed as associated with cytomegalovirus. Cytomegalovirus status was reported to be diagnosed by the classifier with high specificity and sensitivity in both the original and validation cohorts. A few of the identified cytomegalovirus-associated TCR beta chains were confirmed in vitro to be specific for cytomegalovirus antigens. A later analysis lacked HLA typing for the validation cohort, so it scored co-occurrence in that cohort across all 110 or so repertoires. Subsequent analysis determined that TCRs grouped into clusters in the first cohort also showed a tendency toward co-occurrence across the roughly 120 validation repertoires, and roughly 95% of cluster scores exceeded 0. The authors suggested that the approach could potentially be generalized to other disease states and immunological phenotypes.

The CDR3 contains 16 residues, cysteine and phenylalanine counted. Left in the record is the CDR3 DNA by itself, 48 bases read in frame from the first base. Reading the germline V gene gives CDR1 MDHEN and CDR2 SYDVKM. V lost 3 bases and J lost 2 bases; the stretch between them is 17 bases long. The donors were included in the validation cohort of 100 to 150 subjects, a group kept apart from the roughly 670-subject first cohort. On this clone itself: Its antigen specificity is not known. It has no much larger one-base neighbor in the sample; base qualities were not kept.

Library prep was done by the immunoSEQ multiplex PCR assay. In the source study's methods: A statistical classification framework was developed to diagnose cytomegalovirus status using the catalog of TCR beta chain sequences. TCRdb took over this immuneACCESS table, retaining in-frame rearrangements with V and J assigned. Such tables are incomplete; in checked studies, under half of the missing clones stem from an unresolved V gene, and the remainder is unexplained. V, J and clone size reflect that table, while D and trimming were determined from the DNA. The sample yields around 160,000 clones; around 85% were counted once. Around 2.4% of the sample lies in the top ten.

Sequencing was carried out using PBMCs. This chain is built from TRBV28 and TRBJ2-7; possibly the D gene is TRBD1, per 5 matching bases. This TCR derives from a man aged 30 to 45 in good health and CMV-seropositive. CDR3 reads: CASSLFPQGGPYEQYF. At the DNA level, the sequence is TGTGCCAGCAGTTTGTTCCCTCAGGGTGGCCCCTACGAGCAGTACTTC.